The 11 T cell receptor beta chains in this list originate from one sample, sequenced in a study of spatial heterogeneity in lung cancer. Stated time point: sample taken at primary tumor resection. Whole RNA from tumor, nontumor lung or frozen PBMC was sequenced unsorted. Using its own MiXCR run on the 5' RACE reads, TCRdb lists one record per CDR3 protein. The sample lists tens of thousands of distinct CDR3 sequences; 13% were seen once. The sequencing used PBMCs, collected at surgery. These receptors all stem from a male donor with early-stage non-small cell lung cancer.

This clonotype was counted only a few times. The rearrangement uses TRBV24-1 and TRBJ2-3, with 10 bases aligning to TRBD1. Germline CDR1 KGHDR, CDR2 SFDVKD. CDR3 length equals 15 residues. The junction had 5 bases not matched to a gene; V was cut back by 2 bases and J by 7 bases. The CDR3 sequence: CATSDWDRGSYTQYF. DNA of the CDR3: TGTGCCACCAGTGATTGGGACAGGGGCTCTTATACGCAGTATTTT.

This clonotype was picked up many times. V and J are TRBV7-2 and TRBJ2-3, with 10 bases lining up with TRBD2. Germline V gene sequence: CDR1 SGHTA, CDR2 FQGNSA. This CDR3 is built from 15 residues. V was clipped by 5 bases and J by 8 bases; unmatched bases: 10. Written as DNA, the CDR3 is TGTGCCAGCAGCGGAACTAGCGGGACCAGCGGTACGCAGTATTTT. Translating gives CASSGTSGTSGTQYF.

This clonotype was detected a few times. The CDR3 bases are TGCAGTGCCCTCGGCCCCGAAGGCTCCTATAATTCACCCCTCCACTTT. This codes for CSALGPEGSYNSPLHF. The chain carries TRBV20-1 and TRBJ1-6, with unresolved D. The germline CDR1 and CDR2 sequences are DFQATT and SNEGSKA (reference sequence). Trimming took off 6 bases at V and 0 bases at J, with 15 bases between the two ends. This CDR3 has 16 amino acids.

This chain joins TRBV12-5 and TRBJ2-4, with a weak D call TRBD1 (5 bases). The length of the CDR3 is 13 residues. V was shortened by 6 bases and J by 7 bases, with 13 bases between the two germline ends. From germline, CDR1 is LGHNT and CDR2 FRNRAP. The CDR3: CASGTPDSNIQYF. The CDR3 DNA is TGTGCTAGTGGCACCCCAGACAGTAACATTCAGTACTTC.

This clonotype was seen only a few times. The genes are TRBV20-1 and TRBJ2-7; the match to TRBD1 covers 7 bases. Per the germline V gene, CDR1 is DFQATT and CDR2 is SNEGSKA (reference sequence). The CDR3 totals 14 residues. V was clipped by 7 bases and J by 1 base; unmatched bases: 10. CDR3 DNA: TGCAGTGGCGAAAGTAGACAGGGATCCTACGAGCAGTACTTC. It specifies CSGESRQGSYEQYF.

This clonotype appeared a few times. The chain links TRBV20-1 to TRBJ1-4, with TRBD1 as a possible D gene (5 bases). Trimming stripped 3 bases from V and 10 bases from J, with 21 bases between. The germline V gene has CDR1 DFQATT and CDR2 SNEGSKA (reference sequence). CDR3 length: 15 residues. The CDR3 nucleotides read TGCAGTGCTAGGACTTTCGGGACTTCGAGCGGAAAACTGTTTTTT. Its translation: CSARTFGTSSGKLFF.

CDR3 in amino acids: CASSLEGQGAEKLFF. The DNA of the CDR3 is TGTGCCAGCAGCTTAGAAGGACAGGGAGCTGAAAAACTGTTTTTT. The chain combines TRBV7-9 with TRBJ1-4; 8 bases fit TRBD1. Germline lookup yields CDR1 SEHNR and CDR2 FQNEAQ (reference sequence). The V and J ends lost 1 base and 7 bases, in that order; junction bases with no gene match: 5. The CDR3 has 15 residues.

The J gene is TRBJ1-5, the V gene TRBV12-3 or TRBV12-4; 7 nucleotides align to TRBD1. The CDR3 has 15 residues. V gave up 5 bases and J gave up 6 bases; unmatched junction bases: 10. CDR3 protein: CASSKTGAGSQPQHF. The CDR3, as DNA: TGTGCCAGCAGTAAAACAGGGGCCGGCAGTCAGCCCCAGCATTTT.

For this clonotype: One junction end does not reproduce the germline sequence, and a read error may be involved. The J gene is TRBJ1-1, the V gene TRBV6-6, with D possibly matching TRBD1 (5 bases). The CDR3 length is 14 residues. Germline CDR1 reads MNHNY; CDR2 reads SVGAGI (reference sequence). The DNA for the CDR3 is TGTGCCAGCAGTCACTCCACCCGGGGCAAAGAAGCTTTCTTT. It specifies CASSHSTRGKEAFF.

The gene calls are TRBV6-5 and TRBJ1-1; D is undetermined. CDR1 is MNHEY, CDR2 SVGAGI, per germline. The V and J ends lost 5 bases and 5 bases respectively, with 15 bases between them. The CDR3 runs 14 residues. The CDR3 bases are TGTGCCAGCAGTCTCCAGGTAGAGGAGACTGAAGCTTTCTTT. Its translation is CASSLQVEETEAFF.

The rearrangement uses TRBV20-1 and TRBJ1-1; D is ambiguous. Trimming removed 3 bases at V and 1 base at J, with 9 bases between. CDR1 is DFQATT and CDR2 is SNEGSKA in the germline V gene (reference sequence). The length of the CDR3 is 13 residues. The CDR3 here is CSARDAWNTEAFF. Written as DNA, the CDR3 is TGCAGTGCTAGGGACGCTTGGAACACTGAAGCTTTCTTT.